The 12 T cell receptor beta chains listed next were all sequenced from one sample in a study of blood T cell repertoires in COVID-19. The assay was immunoSEQ multiplex PCR, and TCRdb's table has in-frame clones only and misses some. The sample holds hundreds of thousands of clones, approximately 86% seen once. Sequenced sample: peripheral blood. These receptors originate from a man in his 70s with acute or convalescent COVID-19.

V gene TRBV7-6 combines with J gene TRBJ2-1; TRBD1 agrees at 8 bases. The CDR3 loop spans 15 amino acids. Looked up from germline, CDR1 is SGHVS and CDR2 is FNYEAQ. Germline trimming cut 2 bases from V and 5 bases from J; bases unmatched to any gene: 5. This CDR3 reads CASSLTGGRDNEQFF. Written as DNA, the CDR3 is TGTGCCAGCAGCTTAACAGGGGGAAGGGACAATGAGCAGTTCTTC.

This clone has just one count. Here the CDR3 reads CASSPRLGETQYF. As DNA, the CDR3 is TGTGCCAGCAGCCCTCGACTAGGGGAGACCCAGTACTTC. The V and J genes are TRBV4-2 and TRBJ2-5, with D perhaps TRBD2 (6 bases). Between the trimmed V and J ends, which lost 4 bases and 5 bases, there was a span of 11 bases. The CDR3 runs 13 residues. Germline V lookup: CDR1 LGHNA, CDR2 YNFKEQ.

About this clone itself: This sample includes further DNA sequences coding for the same CDR3. The chain carries TRBV3-1 (or the pseudogene TRBV3-2) and TRBJ1-5; D might be TRBD1 (5 bases). V was cut by 0 bases and J by 4 bases, with 7 bases left in between. Germline loops: CDR1 LGHDT, CDR2 YNNKEL (reference sequence). CDR3 length: 14 residues. The DNA of the CDR3 is TGTGCCAGCAGCCAAGATGGGGGGAATCAGCCCCAGCATTTT. Encoded protein: CASSQDGGNQPQHF.

Worth noting for this clone: At one end the junction does not follow the germline gene, possibly because of a read error. The chain uses TRBV6-2 or TRBV6-3 and TRBJ1-5; D remains unclear. This CDR3 has 13 residues. The germline CDR1 and CDR2 sequences are MNHEY and SVGEGT. CDR3 in DNA: TGTGCCAGCAGCTACTCGACCCCGGGACCCCAGCATTTT. Protein: CASSYSTPGPQHF.

The rearrangement joins TRBV24-1 to TRBJ1-5, with 7 bases identical to TRBD1. Germline lookup yields CDR1 KGHDR and CDR2 SFDVKD. The CDR3 has 14 amino acids. V gave up 9 bases and J gave up 5 bases; unmatched junction bases: 9. CDR3 sequence: CATSGGGEHQPQHF. Written as DNA, the CDR3 is TGTGCCACCTCGGGAGGGGGCGAGCATCAGCCCCAGCATTTT.

The V and J genes are TRBV27 and TRBJ1-2, with 8 nucleotides matching TRBD1. There are 13 residues in the CDR3. Trimming took 5 bases from V and 6 from J; bases not matched to a gene: 5. Germline V lookup: CDR1 MNHEY, CDR2 SMNVEV (reference sequence). The CDR3 reads CASSRTGLNGYTF. The DNA for the CDR3 is TGTGCCAGCAGTCGGACAGGGTTAAATGGCTACACCTTC.

The CDR3 bases are TGTGCCAGCTCACCACTTCTCAGGGGGCCTGAGAACACTGAAGCTTTCTTT. It encodes CASSPLLRGPENTEAFF. The chain recombines TRBV18 with TRBJ1-1; 8 bases align to TRBD1. The CDR3 loop spans 17 amino acids. Germline V gives CDR1 KGHSH, CDR2 LQKENI. The V gene end was trimmed by 1 base and the J gene end by 1 base; junction bases not matched to a gene: 8.

The chain combines TRBV27 with TRBJ2-2, with TRBD2 matching over 7 bases. V was clipped by 5 bases and J by 1 base; unmatched bases: 13. The CDR3 totals 18 residues. Germline CDR1 MNHEY, CDR2 SMNVEV (reference sequence). CDR3 amino acids: CASSPQSLAAKNTGELFF. CDR3 sequence (DNA): TGTGCCAGCAGTCCCCAGTCCCTAGCGGCTAAGAACACCGGGGAGCTGTTTTTT.

The chain recombines TRBV18 with TRBJ1-5; D perhaps matches TRBD1 (5 bases). V was cut by 3 bases and J by 0 bases, with 12 bases left in between. The CDR3 contains 16 residues. Germline V gene sequence: CDR1 KGHSH, CDR2 LQKENI. This CDR3 reads CASSPTGVYSNQPQHF. CDR3 nucleotides: TGTGCCAGCTCACCTACAGGCGTCTATAGCAATCAGCCCCAGCATTTT.

Concerning this clone itself: The germline gene is not matched at one end of the junction; a read error may be the cause. The chain combines TRBV19 with TRBJ2-3, with 10 bases matching TRBD2. This CDR3 has 14 amino acids. Looked up from germline, CDR1 is LNHDA and CDR2 is SQIVND (reference sequence). DNA of the CDR3: TGTGCCAGTAGTATCAGCGGGGGGGCAGAGACGCAGTATTTT. Amino acid sequence: CASSISGGAETQYF.

This chain uses TRBV5-8 with TRBJ2-1; D possibly corresponds to TRBD1 (5 bases). The V end was cut by 4 bases, the J end by 12 bases, with 11 bases between. The germline gives CDR1 SGHTS, CDR2 YDEGEE. The CDR3 has 11 residues. The CDR3 loop reads CASSIRQSQFF. Written as DNA, the CDR3 is TGTGCCAGCAGCATTAGACAGTCGCAGTTCTTC. Together with reference TRBV5-8 and TRBJ2-1, the CDR3 gives the full variable domain: EAGVTQSPTHLIKTRGQQATLRCSPISGHTSVYWYQQALGLGLQFLLWYDEGEERNRGNFPPRFSGRQFPNYSSELNVNALELEDSALYLCASSIRQSQFFGPGTRLTVL.

V usage is TRBV18 and J usage is TRBJ1-1; no clear D. The CDR3 sequence is 14 residues long. Per the germline V gene, CDR1 is KGHSH and CDR2 is LQKENI. The V and J ends lost 4 bases and 2 bases respectively, with 11 bases between them. The CDR3 reads CASSQAQENTEAFF. The CDR3 nucleotides read TGTGCCAGCTCACAGGCTCAGGAAAACACTGAAGCTTTCTTT.